This T cell receptor (beta chain) originates from a study of T cells in Graves' hyperthyroidism and ophthalmopathy (dated by TCRdb to the late 2010s). For the wider study: Peripheral blood samples were taken at the time of initial diagnosis, prior to any treatment. For training and testing, the 80 to 100 patients in the discovery cohort were randomly divided in a 7:3 ratio. After blood sampling, hyperthyroidism patients were treated with methimazole at a starting dose of 30 mg daily, and ophthalmopathy patients were treated with high-dose intravenous methylprednisolone. According to the paper, TCR Vbeta CDR3 sequencing was carried out on more than 120 peripheral blood samples, which came from 40 to 45 ophthalmopathy, around 74 hyperthyroidism and about 17 progressor patients. In addition, the study compared T-cell repertoires in thyroid tissue and in blood from a handful of Graves' hyperthyroidism patients. Prospective prediction of ophthalmopathy was tested in an independent validation cohort consisting of about 20 hyperthyroidism patients and 17 patients who later progressed to ophthalmopathy. To identify distinguishing TCR V-J signatures, a discovery cohort of about a hundred patients was used, comprising 43 with Graves' ophthalmopathy and about 59 with stable Graves' hyperthyroidism.

The CDR3 holds 14 amino acids from the cysteine to the phenylalanine. This entry keeps only the CDR3 DNA: 42 bases, framed from base 1. The junction shows trimming of 5 bases on V and 6 bases on J, and the gene matches do not reach 7 bases of it. Broader findings and caveats from the paper: Most expanded thyroid clonotypes (frequency above 0.001) were also detected in blood, a finding suggesting that blood repertoires may reflect thyroid immune responses. A 13 V-J signature model separated ophthalmopathy from stable hyperthyroidism, with about 88% sensitivity and roughly 84% specificity in cross-validation and 80%/75% in testing. Sample size was not statistically predetermined, and investigators were not blinded to group allocation. In validation, the model predicted progression to ophthalmopathy a median of around 6.5 months before onset, with 70% to 71% sensitivity and 72.22% specificity.

The TCR beta CDR3 regions were amplified from RNA transcripts. For the first round of RT-PCR on the TCR CDR3, the HTBI primer set was used together with the Qiagen OneStep RT-PCR kit. A second multiplex PCR round built the libraries, followed by size selection and purification. Sequencing of the libraries was done on an Illumina HiSeq2000 using paired-end 100 bp reads. The paper's data handling went like this. SOAPnuke was used to process the raw data, removing reads that contained adapters or uncalled bases, had a mean Phred below 15, or lacked an exact match to the constant primer or identifier. COPE v1.2.5 was used to merge high-quality paired reads, and clonotypes were defined as unique nucleotide sequences. MiTCR v1.1 was used to align the clonotypes against IMGT TRBV, TRBD and TRBJ reference segments. The analysis was restricted to V-J combinations with a frequency above 0.0001, which together covered over 99% of the repertoires. A TCS score was defined as the ratio between F50 (clonal expansion) and ExV (chaos), using BLOSUM62-based TCRdist between CDR3 peptides within each V-J. Welch's t-statistics and random forest reduced some 510 V-J features to around 14, which were used in a naive Bayes classifier (R e1071). The public sequencing data were trimmed at Q25 with fastp and processed into clonotypes with MiXCR by TCRdb, which kept only in-frame beta chains. Entries are consolidated by CDR3 protein sequence, retaining the most common genes and DNA. The V and J calls and clone size are TCRdb's, not the authors'. The sample table contains approximately 510,000 distinct CDR3 sequences; only one count was recorded for around 20% of them. Of the sample, 26% is held by the ten largest clones.

Graves' hyperthyroidism was defined as stable when no progression to ophthalmopathy occurred over 18 months of follow-up. Hyperthyroidism patients were aged 18 to 65 years and newly diagnosed, with disease duration of less than 2 months. Exclusion was applied to patients with uncontrolled infections, other autoimmune diseases, pregnancy or lactation. Diagnoses were established on the basis of clinical symptoms, serum thyroxine and TRAb, thyroid ultrasound, and orbital computed tomography. PBMCs were isolated from roughly 10 ml of fresh peripheral blood by Ficoll-Paque density gradient centrifugation. Total RNA was extracted using Trizol reagent, and RNA quality was assessed on an Agilent 2100 Bioanalyzer. Comments on this clonotype: Its antigen has not been determined. The input lacks base qualities; no much larger clone sits a single base away.

Sequenced material: blood. The chain was built from TRBV12-3 or TRBV12-4 and TRBJ1-1; the junction holds 9 bases that match TRBD1. The TCR originated in a man aged 18 to 35 with Graves' hyperthyroidism. The DNA sequence is TGTGCCAGCAGTCCAGGACAGGGGTCGTCTGAAGCTTTCTTT. The translation is CASSPGQGSSEAFF.